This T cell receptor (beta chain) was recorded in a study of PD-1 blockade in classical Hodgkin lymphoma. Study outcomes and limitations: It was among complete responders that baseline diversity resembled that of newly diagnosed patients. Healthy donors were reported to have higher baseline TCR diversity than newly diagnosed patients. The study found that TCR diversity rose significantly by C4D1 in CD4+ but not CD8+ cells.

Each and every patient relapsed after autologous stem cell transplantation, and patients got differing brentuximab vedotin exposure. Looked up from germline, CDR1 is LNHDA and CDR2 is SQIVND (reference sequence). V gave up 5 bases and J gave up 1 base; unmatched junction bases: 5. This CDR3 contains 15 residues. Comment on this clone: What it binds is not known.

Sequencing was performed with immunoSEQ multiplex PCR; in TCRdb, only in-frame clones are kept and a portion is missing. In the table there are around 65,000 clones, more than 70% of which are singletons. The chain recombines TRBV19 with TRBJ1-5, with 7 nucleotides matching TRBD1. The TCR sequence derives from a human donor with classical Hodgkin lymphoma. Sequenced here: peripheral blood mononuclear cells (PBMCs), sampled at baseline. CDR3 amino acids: CASSVGQRSNQPQHF. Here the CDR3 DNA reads TGTGCCAGTAGTGTGGGACAGAGGAGCAATCAGCCCCAGCATTTT.